This T cell receptor beta chain was sequenced during a study of blood T cell repertoires in COVID-19. Here immunoSEQ multiplex PCR was the method, and the copy in TCRdb shows in-frame clones only, minus some. Of 200,000 to 250,000 clones in the sample, about 85% were seen once. This clone was counted between two and nine times. The germline V gene has CDR1 GTSNPN and CDR2 SVGIG (reference sequence). The germline V and J ends were trimmed by 3 bases and 0 bases, with 17 bases remaining between them. This CDR3 has 16 residues. This chain uses TRBV30 with TRBJ1-2, with D possibly being TRBD1 (5 bases). Input material: PBMCs or T cells enriched from blood (not recorded which). This TCR derives from a woman younger than 45 with acute COVID-19. Here the CDR3 DNA reads TGTGCCTGGAGACCAGGGTCTACTACTACTAACTATGGCTACACCTTC. Translating gives CAWRPGSTTTNYGYTF. The complete variable domain, with remaining parts taken from reference TRBV30 and TRBJ1-2, reads SQTIHQWPATLVQPVGSPLSLECTVEGTSNPNLYWYRQAAGRGLQLLFYSVGIGQISSEVPQNLSASRPQDRQFILSSKKLLLSDSGFYLCAWRPGSTTTNYGYTFGSGTRLTVV.